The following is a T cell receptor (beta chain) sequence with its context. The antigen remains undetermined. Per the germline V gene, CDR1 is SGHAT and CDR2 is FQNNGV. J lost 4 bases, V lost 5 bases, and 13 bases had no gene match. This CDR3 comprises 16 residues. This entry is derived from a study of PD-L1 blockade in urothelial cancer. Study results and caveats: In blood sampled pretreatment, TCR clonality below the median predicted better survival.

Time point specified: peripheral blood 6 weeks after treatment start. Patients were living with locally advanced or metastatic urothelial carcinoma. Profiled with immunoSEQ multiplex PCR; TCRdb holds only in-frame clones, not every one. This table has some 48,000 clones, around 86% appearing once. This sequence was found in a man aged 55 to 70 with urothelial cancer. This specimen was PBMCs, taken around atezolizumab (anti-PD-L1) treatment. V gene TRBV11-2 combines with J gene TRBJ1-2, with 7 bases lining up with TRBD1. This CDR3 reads CASSIPGTVKVYGYTF. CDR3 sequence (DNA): TGTGCCAGCAGCATACCCGGGACAGTAAAAGTCTATGGCTACACCTTC.